A selection of T cell receptor beta chains follows, all from one sample in a study of blood T cell repertoires in COVID-19. Clones were read by immunoSEQ multiplex PCR, and TCRdb kept only the in-frame ones, dropping some. This table has approximately 170,000 clones, 70% to 90% appearing once. Sequenced: peripheral blood. The receptor source for this set is a woman between 65 and 79 years old with acute or convalescent COVID-19. The CDR3 runs from the conserved cysteine through the conserved F or W. The D gene is left open where the match is weak. Rows may omit the clone size; those that give it use once, few, many or a size class.

abundance,j_gene,v_gene,d_gene,CDR3aa,CDR3nt
.,TRBJ2-7,TRBV10-3,.,CAISEPGHLYEQYF,TGTGCCATCAGTGAGCCGGGACACCTTTACGAGCAGTACTTC
once,TRBJ2-5,TRBV4-2,.,CASSTLGSGQETQYF,TGTGCCAGCAGCACTCTCGGATCGGGCCAAGAGACCCAGTACTTC
once,TRBJ1-2,TRBV12-3/TRBV12-4,TRBD1,CASSPTGFYGYTF,TGTGCCAGCAGCCCGACAGGGTTCTATGGCTACACCTTC
.,TRBJ1-2,TRBV19,.,CASSIDSFNYGYTF,TGTGCCAGTAGTATCGACAGCTTTAACTATGGCTACACCTTC
.,TRBJ1-5,TRBV29-1,TRBD1,CSVGGTGNQPQHF,TGCAGCGTTGGTGGGACAGGCAATCAGCCCCAGCATTTT
.,TRBJ1-1,TRBV5-1,TRBD1,CASSLAGGDFEAFF,TGCGCCAGCAGCTTGGCAGGGGGTGATTTTGAAGCTTTCTTT
.,TRBJ2-7,TRBV29-1,TRBD2,CSVEGLAVNTVGSSGQYF,TGCAGCGTAGAGGGACTAGCCGTGAACACGGTGGGCTCGTCGGGGCAGTACTTC
.,TRBJ1-1,TRBV9,.,CASSPREGPPEAFF,TGTGCCAGCAGCCCTCGGGAGGGCCCTCCTGAAGCTTTCTTT
few,TRBJ2-5,TRBV7-2,TRBD1,CASSLGGQGRETQYF,TGTGCCAGCAGCCTAGGCGGACAGGGTCGAGAGACCCAGTACTTC
.,TRBJ1-3,TRBV4-1,.,CASSQDPGGSGNTIYF,TGCGCCAGCAGCCAAGATCCGGGGGGTTCAGGAAACACCATATATTTT
.,TRBJ1-1,TRBV18,.,CASSPGAGRQEAFF,TGTGCCAGCTCACCAGGGGCCGGCCGGCAAGAAGCTTTCTTT
.,TRBJ2-3,TRBV6-2/TRBV6-3,.,CASSSRGGAQYF,TGTGCCAGCAGTAGTCGGGGTGGGGCGCAGTATTTT
.,TRBJ1-5,TRBV7-9,TRBD1,CASSLGQGAPFQPQHF,TGTGCCAGCAGCTTAGGACAGGGGGCGCCTTTTCAGCCCCAGCATTTT
.,TRBJ1-5,TRBV28,.,CASSLDGRLSNQPQHF,TGTGCCAGCAGTCTAGACGGCAGACTTAGCAATCAGCCCCAGCATTTT
.,TRBJ2-3,TRBV19,TRBD2,CASSLPGTSVNTQYF,TGTGCCAGTAGTCTTCCCGGGACTAGCGTCAATACGCAGTATTTT
.,TRBJ1-5,TRBV28,.,CASSPLGAVADQPQHF,TGTGCCAGCAGTCCCCTTGGGGCGGTGGCGGATCAGCCCCAGCATTTT